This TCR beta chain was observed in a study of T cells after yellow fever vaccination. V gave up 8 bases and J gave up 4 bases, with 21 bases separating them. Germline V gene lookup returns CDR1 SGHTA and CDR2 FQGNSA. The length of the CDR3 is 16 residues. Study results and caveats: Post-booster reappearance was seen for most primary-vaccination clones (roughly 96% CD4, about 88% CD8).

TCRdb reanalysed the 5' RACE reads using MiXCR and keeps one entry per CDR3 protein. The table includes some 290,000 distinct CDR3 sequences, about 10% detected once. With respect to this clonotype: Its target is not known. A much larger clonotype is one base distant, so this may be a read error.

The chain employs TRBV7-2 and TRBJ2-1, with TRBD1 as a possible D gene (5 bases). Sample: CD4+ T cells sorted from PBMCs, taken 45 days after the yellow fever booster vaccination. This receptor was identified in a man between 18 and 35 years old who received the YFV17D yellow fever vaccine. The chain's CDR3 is CASRSAGSGSYNEQFF. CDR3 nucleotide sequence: TGTGCCAGCCGTTCCGCCGGGTCAGGGTCTTACAATGAGCAGTTCTTC. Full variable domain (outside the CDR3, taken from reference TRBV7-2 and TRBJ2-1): GAGVSQSPSNKVTEKGKDVELRCDPISGHTALYWYRQSLGQGLEFLIYFQGNSAPDKSGLPSDRFSAERTGGSVSTLTIQRTQQEDSAVYLCASRSAGSGSYNEQFFGPGTRLTVL.